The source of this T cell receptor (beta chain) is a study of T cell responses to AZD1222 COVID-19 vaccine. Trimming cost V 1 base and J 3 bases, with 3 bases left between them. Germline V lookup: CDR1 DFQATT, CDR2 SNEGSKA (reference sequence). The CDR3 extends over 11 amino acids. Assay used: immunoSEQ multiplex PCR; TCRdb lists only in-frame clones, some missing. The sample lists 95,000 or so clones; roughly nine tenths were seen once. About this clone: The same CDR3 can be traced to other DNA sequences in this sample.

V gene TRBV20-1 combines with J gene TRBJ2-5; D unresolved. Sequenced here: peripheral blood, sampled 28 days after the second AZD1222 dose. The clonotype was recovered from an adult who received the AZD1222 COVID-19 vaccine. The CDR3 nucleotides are TGCAGTGCTAGAGCAGAAGAGACCCAGTACTTC. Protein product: CSARAEETQYF.